The clone carrying this TCR beta chain turned up a few times. No antigen is known for it. In the ophthalmopathy cohort, Clinical Activity Score was at least 3, NOSPECS grade at least 4, and duration under 3 months. Germline CDR1 reads MNHNS; CDR2 reads SASEGT. V lost 6 bases, J lost 5 bases, and 17 bases lay in between. The length of the CDR3 is 16 residues. This sample stems from a study of T cells in Graves' hyperthyroidism and ophthalmopathy. Researchers took RNA transcripts and amplified the TCR beta CDR3 regions from them. The HTBI primer set was used in a first-round RT-PCR of the TCR CDR3. TCRdb reprocessed the multiplex PCR reads via MiXCR and lists one record per CDR3 protein. The sample lists some 500,000 distinct CDR3 sequences, around 22% seen once, with about 11% in the top ten. Study observations and caveats: A model of 13 V-J pairs discriminated ophthalmopathy from stable hyperthyroidism.

Sample: blood. The TCR comes from a woman aged 25 to 39 with Graves' ophthalmopathy. The chain has TRBV6-1 and TRBJ1-6, with no clear D. The CDR3 sequence: CASRETRAPNNSPLHF. The CDR3 DNA reads TGTGCCAGCAGAGAGACCCGGGCCCCCAATAATTCACCCCTCCACTTT.